These 26 T cell receptor beta chains were all obtained from the same sample, sequenced in a study of T cells in tumors after PD-1 blockade. The repertoire was sequenced with immunoSEQ multiplex PCR; TCRdb's copy has only in-frame clones and lacks some. The table includes 32,000 or so clones, 78% detected once. The sequencing used PBMCs, collected before anti-PD-1 treatment. The receptors here all came from a human donor with basal cell carcinoma.

In DNA, the CDR3 is TGTGCCAGCAGCCGTGTGGCAGGGGGAAAGGAAAAACTGTTTTTT. Its protein is CASSRVAGGKEKLFF. The chain employs TRBV11-3 and TRBJ1-4; 7 positions match TRBD1. The junction had 11 bases not matched to a gene; V was cut back by 5 bases and J by 8 bases. The CDR3 runs to 15 residues. Germline CDR1 SGHNT, CDR2 YENEEA.

V and J are TRBV6-5 and TRBJ1-1; D remains ambiguous. Trimming took off 4 bases at V and 6 bases at J, with 15 bases between the two ends. CDR3 size: 14 residues. The germline gives CDR1 MNHEY, CDR2 SVGAGI. The CDR3 here is CASSFLGRSPEAFF. The CDR3, as DNA: TGTGCCAGCAGTTTCCTCGGAAGGAGCCCTGAAGCTTTCTTT.

This sequence joins TRBV7-3 and TRBJ2-3; no clear D gene. Deletions cut 2 bases from V and 4 bases from J, with 16 bases between. The germline gives CDR1 SGHTA, CDR2 FQGTGA. The CDR3 contains 16 residues. CDR3 nucleotides: TGTGCCAGCAGCTTATTTAACCTCGAGGCGGCAGATACGCAGTATTTT. It is translated as CASSLFNLEAADTQYF.

The genes are TRBV5-1 and TRBJ2-1, with 10 bases fitting TRBD1. Per germline, CDR1 SGHRS and CDR2 YFSETQ. The CDR3 extends over 16 amino acids. Trimming took 2 bases from V and 2 from J; bases not matched to a gene: 4. The CDR3 spells CASSFRQGATYNEQFF. The DNA for the CDR3 is TGCGCCAGCAGCTTTCGACAGGGGGCTACCTACAATGAGCAGTTCTTC.

The chain recombines TRBV7-2 with TRBJ2-2; D is perhaps TRBD2 (6 bases). The V and J ends lost 2 bases and 6 bases respectively, with 13 bases between them. This CDR3 contains 15 residues. The V gene's germline CDR1 is SGHTA and CDR2 FQGNSA. The CDR3 protein is CASSLSGGTSGELFF. The DNA of the CDR3 is TGTGCCAGCAGCTTAAGTGGAGGGACCTCCGGGGAGCTGTTTTTT.

The CDR3 DNA reads TGTGCCAGCAGCTTACAGCGGGGAGCATCCTACGAGCAGTACTTC. Protein product: CASSLQRGASYEQYF. This chain links TRBV7-9 with TRBJ2-7; 7 bases agree with TRBD2. CDR1 is SEHNR, CDR2 FQNEAQ, per germline (reference sequence). V lost 2 bases, J lost 1 base, and 5 bases stayed unmatched. The CDR3 spans 15 residues.

The chain employs TRBV10-3 and TRBJ1-6; D not resolved. The germline V gene encodes CDR1 ENHRY and CDR2 SYGVKD. V was cut by 0 bases and J by 6 bases, with 9 bases left in between. This CDR3 has 15 amino acids. The CDR3 DNA is TGTGCCATCAGTGAGTCTTTTGGAAGTAATTCACCCCTCCACTTT. It is translated as CAISESFGSNSPLHF.

The CDR3 region is CASRPDYSTQYF. CDR3 sequence (DNA): TGTGCCAGCAGGCCCGACTACAGTACGCAGTATTTT. The J gene is TRBJ2-3, the V gene TRBV2; TRBD2 might be the D (5 bases). This CDR3 region has 12 residues. In germline, CDR1 is SNHLY, CDR2 FYNNEI. Trimming shortened V by 6 bases and J by 8 bases, and 12 bases separated the two germline ends.

The V and J genes are TRBV4-3 and TRBJ2-7; D remains unclear. V dropped 1 base and J dropped 2 bases, with 12 bases sitting between them. Germline CDR1 reads LGHNA; CDR2 reads YSLEER. The CDR3 consists of 15 residues. CDR3 DNA sequence: TGCGCCAGCAGCCAAGGTGTCGCATTTACCTACGAGCAGTACTTC. Protein sequence: CASSQGVAFTYEQYF.

This clone came up a few times. The genes are TRBV7-9 and TRBJ1-5; maybe TRBD1 (5 bases). Per germline, CDR1 SEHNR and CDR2 FQNEAQ (reference sequence). This CDR3 region has 13 residues. Trimming took 5 bases from V and 6 from J, leaving 11 bases between them. CDR3: CASSETEVQPQHF. For the CDR3, the DNA is TGTGCCAGCAGCGAGACAGAGGTTCAGCCCCAGCATTTT.

The chain has TRBV28 and TRBJ2-3; maybe TRBD2 (6 bases). V lost 2 bases, J lost 6 bases, and 12 bases lay in between. The CDR3 loop spans 14 amino acids. CDR1 is MDHEN, CDR2 SYDVKM, per germline. In nucleotides, the CDR3 is TGTGCCAGCAGTTTAGGGACTGTCAAGGATACGCAGTATTTT. Translation gives CASSLGTVKDTQYF.

This clone appeared a few times. Here the CDR3 reads CASSLKLRTSSYNEQFF. For the CDR3, the DNA is TGTGCCAGCAGCTTAAAATTGAGGACTAGCTCCTACAATGAGCAGTTCTTC. The chain couples TRBV5-4 to TRBJ2-1; 7 bases map to TRBD2. The trim removed 2 bases at V and 0 bases at J, leaving 8 bases unmatched. Germline CDR1 and CDR2: SGHNT and YYREEE (reference sequence). The CDR3 runs to 17 residues. The whole variable domain, remainder taken from reference TRBV5-4 and TRBJ2-1, is ETGVTQSPTHLIKTRGQQVTLRCSSQSGHNTVSWYQQALGQGPQFIFQYYREEENGRGNFPPRFSGLQFPNYSSELNVNALELDDSALYLCASSLKLRTSSYNEQFFGPGTRLTVL.

The chain combines TRBV9 with TRBJ1-2, with TRBD1 as a possible D gene (5 bases). Per germline, CDR1 SGDLS and CDR2 YYNGEE. Trimming shortened V by 4 bases and J by 6 bases, and 13 bases separated the two germline ends. The CDR3 is made up of 13 amino acids. CDR3 residues: CASSPLGGDGYTF. CDR3 nucleotide sequence: TGTGCCAGCAGCCCCCTGGGGGGGGATGGCTACACCTTC.

V usage is TRBV14 and J usage is TRBJ1-5; 7 bases line up with TRBD1. The CDR3 contains 15 residues. V was clipped by 0 bases and J by 6 bases; unmatched bases: 5. Germline CDR1 SGHDN, CDR2 FVKESK. The chain's CDR3 is CASSQDRGSVQPQHF. In DNA, the CDR3 is TGTGCCAGCAGCCAAGACAGGGGGTCTGTTCAGCCCCAGCATTTT.

The CDR3 here is CASSLTLRVNYGYTF. The CDR3 DNA follows: TGTGCCAGCAGTTTGACCCTCAGAGTTAACTATGGCTACACCTTC. This chain uses TRBV28 with TRBJ1-2; D not resolved. The CDR3 runs to 15 residues. Germline CDR1 reads MDHEN; CDR2 reads SYDVKM. V gave up 3 bases and J gave up 1 base, with 12 bases separating them.

The J gene is TRBJ1-2, the V gene TRBV3-1 (or the pseudogene TRBV3-2); D is uncertain. From germline, CDR1 is LGHDT and CDR2 YNNKEL (reference sequence). This CDR3 contains 14 residues. The ends were cut back, 4 bases at V and 3 bases at J, with 12 bases in the middle. The CDR3 protein is CASSPRRADYGYTF. The CDR3 DNA reads as TGTGCCAGCAGCCCCAGAAGAGCCGACTATGGCTACACCTTC.

The CDR3 region is CASSLSTGAGTNYGYTF. The CDR3 DNA reads as TGTGCCAGCAGCTTATCTACAGGGGCAGGGACTAACTATGGCTACACCTTC. The gene calls are TRBV7-2 and TRBJ1-2; TRBD1 aligns across 7 bases. Per the germline V gene, CDR1 is SGHTA and CDR2 is FQGNSA. CDR3 size: 17 residues. Trimming cost V 2 bases and J 0 bases; bases outside gene matches: 9. The whole variable domain, filled in from reference TRBV7-2 and TRBJ1-2, reads GAGVSQSPSNKVTEKGKDVELRCDPISGHTALYWYRQSLGQGLEFLIYFQGNSAPDKSGLPSDRFSAERTGGSVSTLTIQRTQQEDSAVYLCASSLSTGAGTNYGYTFGSGTRLTVV.

V is TRBV13 and J is TRBJ1-3; possibly TRBD1 for D (5 bases). V lost 6 bases to trimming and J lost 0 bases, with 9 bases between them. This CDR3 is built from 14 residues. The germline V gene has CDR1 PRHDT and CDR2 FYEKMQ (reference sequence). The CDR3 coding sequence is TGTGCCAGCAGTGGGGGTGCCTCTGGAAACACCATATATTTT. This sequence encodes CASSGGASGNTIYF.

The rearrangement links TRBV6-2 or TRBV6-3 to TRBJ2-3; 9 nucleotides line up with TRBD2. Per the germline V gene, CDR1 is MNHEY and CDR2 is SVGEGT. With 6 bases clipped from V and 6 bases from J, the junction kept 10 bases outside the gene matches. The CDR3 has 15 amino acids. The DNA for the CDR3 is TGTGCCAGCAGCCAGGGCGGGGGGGCCTACGATACGCAGTATTTT. The encoded protein is CASSQGGGAYDTQYF.

This clone was observed a single time. The chain has TRBV7-9 and TRBJ1-1; D not resolved. The V and J ends lost 6 bases and 2 bases respectively, with 13 bases between them. Germline CDR1 reads SEHNR; CDR2 reads FQNEAQ (reference sequence). CDR3 length: 14 residues. The CDR3 spells CASSRTQDNTEAFF. The CDR3 nucleotides read TGTGCCAGCAGTCGAACCCAGGATAACACTGAAGCTTTCTTT. Complete variable domain (other parts from reference TRBV7-9 and TRBJ1-1): DTGVSQNPRHKITKRGQNVTFRCDPISEHNRLYWYRQTLGQGPEFLTYFQNEAQLEKSRLLSDRFSAERPKGSFSTLEIQRTEQGDSAMYLCASSRTQDNTEAFFGQGTRLTVV.

This chain connects TRBV20-1 to TRBJ1-1; perhaps TRBD1 as D (5 bases). V lost 4 bases to trimming and J lost 7 bases, with 10 bases between them. Per germline, CDR1 DFQATT and CDR2 SNEGSKA (reference sequence). The CDR3 covers 11 residues. The CDR3 protein is CSATPGIEAFF. Here the CDR3 DNA reads TGCAGTGCTACCCCAGGGATTGAAGCTTTCTTT.

This clone was seen only a few times. The chain joins TRBV24-1 to TRBJ1-5; 9 nucleotides agree with TRBD1. Germline V CDR1 and CDR2: KGHDR, SFDVKD. This CDR3 is built from 16 residues. The junction had 9 bases not matched to a gene; V was cut back by 3 bases and J by 7 bases. DNA of the CDR3: TGTGCCACCAGTGATGGGACAGGGCTATGGGGCCAGCCCCAGCATTTT. It is translated as CATSDGTGLWGQPQHF.

Turning to this clone: A read error may account for a junction end that differs from germline. The rearrangement joins TRBV5-1 to TRBJ1-2; tentative D call: TRBD1 (6 bases). The CDR3 runs 15 residues. Germline CDR1 is SGHRS and CDR2 is YFSETQ. CDR3 nucleotide sequence: TGCGCCCGCAGCTTGGAGGGGGGGTCTGGCTATGGCTACACCTTC. Protein sequence: CARSLEGGSGYGYTF.

This chain joins TRBV7-2 and TRBJ1-4; D gene unclear. This CDR3 has 14 amino acids. In germline, CDR1 is SGHTA, CDR2 FQGNSA. The V end lost 5 bases, the J end lost 4 bases, and 11 bases lay between the germline ends. CDR3 bases: TGTGCCAGCAGCCCACAGCTGGGTAATGAAAAACTGTTTTTT. This codes for CASSPQLGNEKLFF.

The V gene is TRBV3-1 (or the pseudogene TRBV3-2), the J gene TRBJ2-7, with a possible D match to TRBD2 (6 bases). V lost 3 bases, J lost 2 bases, and 11 bases lay in between. CDR1 is LGHDT, CDR2 YNNKEL, per germline (reference sequence). The CDR3 length is 14 residues. CDR3 in DNA: TGTGCCAGCAGCCACGTAGGGACTGCCTACGAGCAGTACTTC. Protein: CASSHVGTAYEQYF.

The chain links TRBV19 to TRBJ1-3; D is ambiguous. The CDR3 is 13 amino acids. V was pared by 9 bases and J by 0 bases, with 9 bases between. Germline V gene lookup returns CDR1 LNHDA and CDR2 SQIVND (reference sequence). This CDR3 is CASLKASGNTIYF. The CDR3 nucleotides are TGTGCCAGCCTGAAGGCCTCTGGAAACACCATATATTTT.